The 11 T cell receptor beta chains reported below all come from one sample, sequenced in a study of blood T cell repertoires in COVID-19 (dated by TCRdb to 2018 to 2021). Library method: the immunoSEQ multiplex PCR assay. The immuneACCESS repertoire file appears here via TCRdb, limited to in-frame rearrangements. These files lack a portion of the clones; in checked studies, under half of the deficit traces to unresolved V genes, and the cause of the others is not known. This sample holds 50,000 to 65,000 clones; roughly 72% were observed only once. The biggest ten clones account for 5.5% to 7% of the sample. Material: peripheral blood. The receptors derive from a woman aged 45-60 years with active or convalescent COVID-19.

V and J are TRBV7-2 and TRBJ2-1; D gene uncertain. Trimming shortened V by 1 base and J by 2 bases, and 6 bases separated the two germline ends. The V gene's germline CDR1 is SGHTA and CDR2 FQGNSA. This CDR3 spans 14 amino acids. Written as DNA, the CDR3 is TGTGCCAGCAGCTTAGGGTCTACCTACAATGAGCAGTTCTTC. Its protein is CASSLGSTYNEQFF.

This clone appeared once. V is TRBV18 and J is TRBJ1-1; D ambiguous. Trimming took off 6 bases at V and 1 base at J, with 18 bases between the two ends. The germline CDR1 and CDR2 sequences are KGHSH and LQKENI. The CDR3 has 16 residues. CDR3 region: CASSRERLAGNTEAFF. CDR3 sequence (DNA): TGTGCCAGCTCTCGCGAACGGTTAGCGGGGAACACTGAAGCTTTCTTT.

The chain combines TRBV15 with TRBJ1-4; D perhaps matches TRBD1 (6 bases). The V end lost 0 bases, the J end lost 8 bases, and 16 bases lay between the germline ends. The CDR3 is made up of 16 amino acids. Germline-derived CDR1 and CDR2 are LNHNV and YYDKDF (reference sequence). The CDR3 region has the DNA TGTGCCACCAGCAGAGAACGGGACACTCTAGGGGAAAAACTGTTTTTT. This codes for CATSRERDTLGEKLFF.

The V and J genes are TRBV18 and TRBJ2-1; perhaps TRBD2 as D (5 bases). Trimming cost V 1 base and J 3 bases, with 13 bases left between them. CDR1 and CDR2 (germline): KGHSH, LQKENI. The CDR3 runs to 16 residues. CDR3 in DNA: TGTGCCAGCTCACCACGCGAGGGTTCCCTCTACAATGAGCAGTTCTTC. Its protein is CASSPREGSLYNEQFF.

V usage is TRBV7-2 and J usage is TRBJ2-7, with 9 bases that match TRBD1. V was clipped by 5 bases and J by 0 bases; unmatched bases: 5. Per the germline V gene, CDR1 is SGHTA and CDR2 is FQGNSA. The CDR3 is made up of 15 amino acids. The CDR3 DNA follows: TGTGCCAGCAGCCCTTCGACAGGGGGCTCCTACGAGCAGTACTTC. It specifies CASSPSTGGSYEQYF.

This chain joins TRBV3-1 (or the pseudogene TRBV3-2) and TRBJ1-4; D is undetermined. Deletions cut 2 bases from V and 5 bases from J, with 9 bases between. Germline values: CDR1 LGHDT, CDR2 YNNKEL (reference sequence). The CDR3 has 14 residues. In nucleotides, the CDR3 is TGTGCCAGCAGCCAAATCGAGGGAAATGAAAAACTGTTTTTT. It yields the protein CASSQIEGNEKLFF.

The V and J genes are TRBV13 and TRBJ1-2, with D possibly being TRBD1 (5 bases). The CDR3 totals 14 residues. CDR1 is PRHDT and CDR2 is FYEKMQ in the germline V gene (reference sequence). The V and J ends lost 3 bases and 6 bases respectively, with 14 bases between them. CDR3 DNA: TGTGCCAGCAGCTTGACAGCCTCGGGGGATGGCTACACCTTC. Amino acids: CASSLTASGDGYTF.

The V and J genes are TRBV5-6 and TRBJ2-5; D ambiguous. The CDR3 runs 13 residues. CDR1 and CDR2 (germline): SGHDT, YYEEEE. Trimming pared 0 bases from V and 4 bases from J, leaving 7 bases between. For the CDR3, the DNA is TGTGCCAGCAGCTTGGTCGACTTAGAGACCCAGTACTTC. It translates to CASSLVDLETQYF.

CDR3 protein: CAISPGGLLANYGYTF. In nucleotides, the CDR3 is TGTGCCATCAGCCCCGGGGGACTGTTAGCTAACTATGGCTACACCTTC. The chain couples TRBV10-3 to TRBJ1-2; possibly TRBD1 for D (5 bases). The CDR3 has 16 residues. The germline V and J ends were trimmed by 6 bases and 0 bases, with 17 bases remaining between them. CDR1 and CDR2 from the germline V gene are ENHRY and SYGVKD.

This chain connects TRBV15 to TRBJ2-7; D may be TRBD1 (5 bases). The ends were cut back, 10 bases at V and 6 bases at J, with 10 bases in the middle. This CDR3 has 10 residues. CDR1 is LNHNV and CDR2 is YYDKDF in the germline V gene (reference sequence). CDR3 region: CAKATGEQYF. The CDR3 bases are TGTGCCAAGGCTACAGGCGAGCAGTACTTC.

The chain joins TRBV3-1 (or the pseudogene TRBV3-2) to TRBJ2-3, with D hard to call. This CDR3 has 14 residues. The germline V gene encodes CDR1 LGHDT and CDR2 YNNKEL (reference sequence). Trimming took off 3 bases at V and 6 bases at J, with 13 bases between the two ends. The CDR3 region has the DNA TGTGCCAGCAGCCAGCGAGGCTCGCCCGATACGCAGTATTTT. It codes for CASSQRGSPDTQYF.